These T cell receptor beta chains were read from a single sample in a study of control samples from healthy donors and cancer patients. Profiling relied on immunoSEQ multiplex PCR, and the TCRdb table lists in-frame clones only, not all of them. Seen here are approximately 90,000 clones, 70% to 85% observed once, and the top ten hold around 40%. Sequencing was performed on PBMCs. Receptor source: a man between 65 and 85 years old with lung cancer. CDR3s include the opening cysteine and the closing phenylalanine or tryptophan. Fields, in order: J gene, V gene, CDR3 protein.

j_gene: TRBJ1-3; v_gene: TRBV5-1; CDR3aa: CASSPDRGQGAKVSNTIYF
j_gene: TRBJ1-6; v_gene: TRBV27; CDR3aa: CASSPLGNSPLHF
j_gene: TRBJ1-5; v_gene: TRBV9; CDR3aa: CASSLDGIQPQHF
j_gene: TRBJ2-7; v_gene: TRBV5-1; CDR3aa: CASSLAGTGALEQYF
j_gene: TRBJ2-7; v_gene: TRBV20-1; CDR3aa: CSASPGQGGDEQYF
j_gene: TRBJ1-3; v_gene: TRBV5-1; CDR3aa: CASSPGPISGNTIYF
j_gene: TRBJ1-1; v_gene: TRBV19; CDR3aa: CASSMGSVYTEAFF
j_gene: TRBJ1-5; v_gene: TRBV7-2; CDR3aa: CASSLRSSGNQPQHF
j_gene: TRBJ1-6; v_gene: TRBV10-3; CDR3aa: CAIRTTGGNSPLHF
j_gene: TRBJ2-3; v_gene: TRBV2; CDR3aa: CASSTRTRGGWERGGVDTQYF
j_gene: TRBJ1-1; v_gene: TRBV5-1; CDR3aa: CASSYAGGYTEAFF
j_gene: TRBJ2-7; v_gene: TRBV10-3; CDR3aa: CAISKTGAPVGEQYF
j_gene: TRBJ2-3; v_gene: TRBV5-1; CDR3aa: CASSRQQGINTDTQYF
j_gene: TRBJ2-7; v_gene: TRBV5-1; CDR3aa: CASSLGTGAYEQYF
j_gene: TRBJ2-6; v_gene: TRBV9; CDR3aa: CASSVAPTGGANVLTF
j_gene: TRBJ2-7; v_gene: TRBV7-2; CDR3aa: CASRRPGQGVAYEQYF
j_gene: TRBJ2-5; v_gene: TRBV21-1; CDR3aa: CASSIMAPPTQETQYF
j_gene: TRBJ1-3; v_gene: TRBV29-1; CDR3aa: CSVGGGDNTIYF
j_gene: TRBJ1-1; v_gene: TRBV3-1/TRBV3-2; CDR3aa: CASSEAPDREAFF
j_gene: TRBJ2-7; v_gene: TRBV21-1; CDR3aa: CASPIDRAYEQYF
j_gene: TRBJ2-2; v_gene: TRBV5-1; CDR3aa: CASSLAGAGVVTGELFF
j_gene: TRBJ1-1; v_gene: TRBV6-4; CDR3aa: CASSVTLDTEAFF
j_gene: TRBJ2-1; v_gene: TRBV9; CDR3aa: CASSVDGRTSSYNEQFF
j_gene: TRBJ2-3; v_gene: TRBV27; CDR3aa: CASSLWDRVSDTQYF
j_gene: TRBJ1-6; v_gene: TRBV3-1/TRBV3-2; CDR3aa: CASSLPGARSPLHF
j_gene: TRBJ1-5; v_gene: TRBV27; CDR3aa: CASRDRGRGGYSNQPQHF
j_gene: TRBJ2-5; v_gene: TRBV15; CDR3aa: CATSREGETQYF
j_gene: TRBJ2-7; v_gene: TRBV6-6; CDR3aa: CASSQGGEQYF
j_gene: TRBJ1-5; v_gene: TRBV2; CDR3aa: CASSEGTGNQPQHF
j_gene: TRBJ2-7; v_gene: TRBV27; CDR3aa: CASKGTLTHEQYF
j_gene: TRBJ2-7; v_gene: TRBV11-2; CDR3aa: CASSFGSGTASRVEQYF
j_gene: TRBJ1-3; v_gene: TRBV3-1/TRBV3-2; CDR3aa: CASTAPGGRAGGNTIYF
j_gene: TRBJ2-5; v_gene: TRBV5-1; CDR3aa: CASSLVPSGGQETQYF
j_gene: TRBJ2-2; v_gene: TRBV6-2/TRBV6-3; CDR3aa: CASSYSPLRTGIEAGELFF
j_gene: TRBJ2-7; v_gene: TRBV6-5; CDR3aa: CASRTEFYEQYF
j_gene: TRBJ2-2; v_gene: TRBV5-1; CDR3aa: CASSLVQGAFGELFF
j_gene: TRBJ1-1; v_gene: TRBV19; CDR3aa: CASSIPTRQGEAFF
j_gene: TRBJ1-1; v_gene: TRBV5-1; CDR3aa: CASSLGTGWNTEAFF
j_gene: TRBJ2-7; v_gene: TRBV30; CDR3aa: CAWSRIDSPYEQYF
j_gene: TRBJ1-1; v_gene: TRBV5-4; CDR3aa: CASTWGLNTEAFF
j_gene: TRBJ2-7; v_gene: TRBV7-8; CDR3aa: CASSPPGRGSPYEQYF
j_gene: TRBJ2-1; v_gene: TRBV4-1; CDR3aa: CASSQVPYNEQFF
j_gene: TRBJ2-3; v_gene: TRBV5-1; CDR3aa: CASSSGRYTDTQYF
j_gene: TRBJ1-2; v_gene: TRBV29-1; CDR3aa: CSVEDGGGYTF
j_gene: TRBJ1-5; v_gene: TRBV7-2; CDR3aa: CASSLESQPNQPQHF
j_gene: TRBJ1-2; v_gene: TRBV7-3; CDR3aa: CASSLTGQPGNYGYTF
j_gene: TRBJ1-2; v_gene: TRBV11-2; CDR3aa: CASSLTGLNYGGYTF
j_gene: TRBJ2-6; v_gene: TRBV7-3; CDR3aa: CASSLRVPGANVLTF